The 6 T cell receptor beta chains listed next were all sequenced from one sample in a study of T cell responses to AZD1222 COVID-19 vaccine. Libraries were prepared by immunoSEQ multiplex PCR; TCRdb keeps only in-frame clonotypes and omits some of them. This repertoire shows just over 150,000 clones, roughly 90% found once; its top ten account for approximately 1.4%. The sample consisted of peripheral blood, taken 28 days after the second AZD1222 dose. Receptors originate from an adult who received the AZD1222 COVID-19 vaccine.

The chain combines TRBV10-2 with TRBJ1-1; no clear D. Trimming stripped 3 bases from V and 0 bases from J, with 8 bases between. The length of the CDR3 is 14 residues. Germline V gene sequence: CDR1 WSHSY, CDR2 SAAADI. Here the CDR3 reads CASSDSVMNTEAFF. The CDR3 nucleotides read TGCGCCAGCAGTGACTCGGTCATGAACACTGAAGCTTTCTTT.

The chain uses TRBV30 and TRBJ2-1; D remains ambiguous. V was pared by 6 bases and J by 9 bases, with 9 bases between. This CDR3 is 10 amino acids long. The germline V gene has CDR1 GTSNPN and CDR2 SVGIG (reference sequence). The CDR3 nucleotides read TGTGCCTGTTGGAGAGGTGAGCAGTTCTTC. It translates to CACWRGEQFF. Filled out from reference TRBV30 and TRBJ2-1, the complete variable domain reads SQTIHQWPATLVQPVGSPLSLECTVEGTSNPNLYWYRQAAGRGLQLLFYSVGIGQISSEVPQNLSASRPQDRQFILSSKKLLLSDSGFYLCACWRGEQFFGPGTRLTVL.

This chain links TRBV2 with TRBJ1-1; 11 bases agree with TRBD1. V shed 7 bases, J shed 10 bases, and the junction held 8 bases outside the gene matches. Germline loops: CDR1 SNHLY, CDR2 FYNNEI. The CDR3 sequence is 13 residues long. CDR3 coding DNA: TGTGCCAGCACCAGAGGACAGGGGGCATTAGCTTTCTTT. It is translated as CASTRGQGALAFF.

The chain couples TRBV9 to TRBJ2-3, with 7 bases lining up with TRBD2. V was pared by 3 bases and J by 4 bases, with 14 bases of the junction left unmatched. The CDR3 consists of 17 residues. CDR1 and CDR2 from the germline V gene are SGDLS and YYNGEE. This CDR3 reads CASSARAGDYESDTQYF. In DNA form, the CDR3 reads TGTGCCAGCAGCGCGAGGGCCGGGGACTACGAATCAGATACGCAGTATTTT.

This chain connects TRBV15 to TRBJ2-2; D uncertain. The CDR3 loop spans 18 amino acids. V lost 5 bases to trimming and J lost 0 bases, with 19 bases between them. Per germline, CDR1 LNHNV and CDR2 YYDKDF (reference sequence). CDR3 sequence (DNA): TGTGCCACCAGCCAGGAAAGGAGACGGACCCCGAACACCGGGGAGCTGTTTTTT. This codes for CATSQERRRTPNTGELFF.

The CDR3 nucleotides read TGTGCCTGGAGGGAGCGTTTCGCCTCCTATGGCTACACCTTC. Residues: CAWRERFASYGYTF. The chain joins TRBV30 to TRBJ1-2, with D hard to call. The CDR3 has 14 amino acids. The ends were cut back, 3 bases at V and 4 bases at J, with 15 bases in the middle. Germline CDR1 is GTSNPN and CDR2 is SVGIG (reference sequence).